The clone carrying this TCR beta chain appeared once. Trimming took 2 bases from V and 5 from J, leaving 4 bases between them. From germline, CDR1 is SGHVS and CDR2 FQNEAQ. The CDR3 totals 12 residues. This table comes from immunoSEQ multiplex PCR, and its TCRdb copy is limited to in-frame clones, with some not included. The data show roughly 300,000 clones, with around 90% seen just once and approximately 5% held by the top ten. The data originate from a study of blood T cell repertoires in COVID-19. V is TRBV7-8 and J is TRBJ2-1; D remains ambiguous. The receptor was derived from a woman in her twenties or thirties who had recovered from COVID-19. Source material: PBMCs or T cells enriched from blood (not recorded which). The CDR3 DNA reads as TGTGCCAGCAGCTTAAGAGACAATGAGCAGTTCTTC. The encoded protein is CASSLRDNEQFF.